This TCR beta chain was retrieved from a study of metastatic and nonmetastatic thyroid tumors (TCRdb year 2020). About the investigation overall: Repertoires from peripheral blood and from tumor or nodule tissue samples of malignant and benign thyroid patients were compared.

V is pared back by 0 bases and J by 4 bases, with 7 bases lying between the germline termini. The CDR3 measures 13 amino acids from cysteine to phenylalanine. The only DNA kept is the CDR3, 39 bases in frame from the first base. According to the germline V gene (reference sequence), CDR1 reads LGHDT and CDR2 reads YNNKEL. Remarks on this clone: It has no known antigen specificity. Nothing much larger sits one base from this clone, and base qualities are not available.

Libraries were built with PCR. TCRdb shows the sequencer as Illumina HiSeq 4000. High-throughput sequencing was used to profile the TCR beta-chain CDR3 region of each patient. Per the source publication's procedure: CDR3 differences across clinicopathological groups were used to build a classifier for discriminating distant-metastatic papillary thyroid cancer patients. To measure repertoire diversity the researchers used the Shannon index, while the Morisita-Horn index served to gauge how similar the tumor and blood repertoires were. TCRdb trimmed public reads at Q25 via fastp, called clones via MiXCR and kept in-frame beta chains. These V and J calls originate from TCRdb's pipeline instead of the authors' own analysis. The sample table lists 13,000 or so clones, around 35% of them with a count of one. The ten biggest clones cover over 10% of the sample. Here is what the overall study found, with its caveats: In both blood and tumor samples, TCR beta diversity was reported to be significantly higher in malignant tumors than in benign nodules.

No patient had received any treatment before thyroid surgery. Using T-cell receptor beta sequencing, the researchers looked back retrospectively at clinical samples from patients, gathered between the early 2010s and the late 2010s. The TCR comes from a male donor with papillary thyroid cancer or a benign thyroid nodule (not recorded which). Some clones in this sample may be carry-over from other donors' samples. The sample comprised tumor tissue. The V gene is TRBV3-1 and the J gene is TRBJ2-7; matching of 6 bases hints at TRBD1 as the D gene. The sequenced DNA is TGTGCCAGCAGCCAAGATAGGGGGTACGAGCAGTACTTC. Its translation is CASSQDRGYEQYF.